This TCR beta chain came from a study of blood T cell repertoires in COVID-19. Across the study: T cells, B-cell-depleted T cells, or PBMCs provided the cDNA or gDNA that served as material.

Per the study methods: Estimated nucleated cell counts came from reference gene primer amplification. The method was immunoSEQ multiplex PCR; TCRdb's version includes in-frame clones alone and lacks a portion of them. V, J and clone size reflect that table, while D and trimming were determined from the DNA. The table shows fewer than 450,000 clones, with nearly 90% occurring only once. Participants, about 18 to 90 years old, spanned some 23 US areas. Cohorts were assigned according to the clinical history that participants reported. The CDR3 runs 14 residues. Germline V gene lookup returns CDR1 GTSNPN and CDR2 SVGIG (reference sequence). Deletions cut 3 bases from V and 3 bases from J, with 14 bases between.

The sample consisted of PBMCs or T cells enriched from blood (not recorded which). This TCR came from a woman in her thirties or forties with acute COVID-19. The chain joins TRBV30 to TRBJ1-1; no firm D call. CDR3 sequence: CAWSPGREDTEAFF. CDR3 sequence (DNA): TGTGCCTGGAGCCCCGGACGGGAGGACACTGAAGCTTTCTTT. The whole variable domain, filled in from reference TRBV30 and TRBJ1-1, reads SQTIHQWPATLVQPVGSPLSLECTVEGTSNPNLYWYRQAAGRGLQLLFYSVGIGQISSEVPQNLSASRPQDRQFILSSKKLLLSDSGFYLCAWSPGREDTEAFFGQGTRLTVV.